These 9 T cell receptor beta chains came from one sample sequenced in a study of cytomegalovirus exposure and HLA in healthy donors. PCR used 60 Vbeta primers and 13 Jbeta primers. Sequencing was performed with immunoSEQ multiplex PCR; in TCRdb, only in-frame clones are kept and a portion is missing. This sample has under 200,000 clones, with 55% to 70% found just once. Sequenced: PBMCs. All receptors derive from a middle-aged woman in good health and CMV-seropositive.

This clone was seen a handful of times. The rearrangement uses TRBV7-8 and TRBJ2-6; D is perhaps TRBD1 (6 bases). V lost 0 bases to trimming and J lost 3 bases, with 12 bases between them. Germline V CDR1 and CDR2: SGHVS, FQNEAQ. The length of the CDR3 is 17 residues. In DNA, the CDR3 is TGTGCCAGCAGCTTAGCGAGTACAGGGTTTGGGGCCAACGTCCTGACTTTC. Amino acids: CASSLASTGFGANVLTF.

V gene TRBV6-5 combines with J gene TRBJ1-2; 8 bases match TRBD1. This CDR3 contains 15 residues. The J segment lost 5 bases and the V segment lost 3 bases, leaving 8 bases of the junction unmatched. In germline, CDR1 is MNHEY, CDR2 SVGAGI. CDR3 in DNA: TGTGCCAGCAGTTATACGGACAGGGATGGGTATGGCTACACCTTC. This sequence encodes CASSYTDRDGYGYTF.

V and J are TRBV18 and TRBJ1-2; no clear D gene. Germline CDR1 reads KGHSH; CDR2 reads LQKENI. V was pared by 3 bases and J by 0 bases, with 14 bases between. This CDR3 is built from 16 residues. CDR3 in DNA: TGTGCCAGCTCACCTCTCCCTCTGACAACTAACTATGGCTACACCTTC. Its protein is CASSPLPLTTNYGYTF.

This clone has a handful of counts. The chain couples TRBV7-2 to TRBJ2-7; unclear D gene. CDR3 length: 15 residues. The germline V gene has CDR1 SGHTA and CDR2 FQGNSA. Trimming took off 5 bases at V and 2 bases at J, with 16 bases between the two ends. The CDR3 spells CASSLDPRRAYEQYF. DNA for the CDR3: TGTGCCAGCAGCCTTGACCCCCGCCGGGCCTACGAGCAGTACTTC.

The chain joins TRBV19 to TRBJ1-5; tentative D call: TRBD1 (5 bases). V lost 1 base, J lost 0 bases, and 10 bases lay in between. The CDR3 loop spans 16 amino acids. Germline CDR1 reads LNHDA; CDR2 reads SQIVND (reference sequence). CDR3 amino acids: CASSIGGTVSNQPQHF. CDR3 nucleotides: TGTGCCAGTAGTATAGGGGGGACTGTTAGCAATCAGCCCCAGCATTTT.

This chain uses TRBV9 with TRBJ2-3; 11 positions agree with TRBD2. Unmatched junction bases numbered 5, after V lost 4 bases and J lost 4 bases. Germline-derived CDR1 and CDR2 are SGDLS and YYNGEE. The CDR3 runs 15 residues. The CDR3 sequence is CASSLAGGSADTQYF. CDR3 DNA: TGTGCCAGCAGCTTAGCGGGAGGGAGTGCAGATACGCAGTATTTT.

Only a few counts were recorded for this clone. This chain connects TRBV2 to TRBJ2-1, with 7 bases fitting TRBD2. Germline V gives CDR1 SNHLY, CDR2 FYNNEI. The CDR3 totals 14 residues. After removal of 4 bases from V and 9 bases from J, the junction contained 9 bases not matched to a gene. CDR3 protein: CASSASGGLGEQFF. The DNA of the CDR3 is TGTGCCAGCAGTGCTAGCGGAGGTTTAGGTGAGCAGTTCTTC.

This chain connects TRBV7-2 to TRBJ2-1; 8 bases are a match to TRBD2. Germline CDR1 SGHTA, CDR2 FQGNSA. J was trimmed by 0 bases and V by 1 base; bases with no gene match: 2. The CDR3 is 16 amino acids. CDR3 nucleotide sequence: TGTGCCAGCAGCTTAGGGCTAGCGGGCTCCTACAATGAGCAGTTCTTC. Protein product: CASSLGLAGSYNEQFF.

V is TRBV7-2 and J is TRBJ2-2, with D possibly TRBD2 on 5 matching bases. Trimming took 0 bases from V and 5 from J, leaving 7 bases between them. There are 14 residues in the CDR3. Germline CDR1 and CDR2: SGHTA and FQGNSA. CDR3 sequence (DNA): TGTGCCAGCAGCTTAGCGTCGGGAACCGGGGAGCTGTTTTTT. Encoded protein: CASSLASGTGELFF.